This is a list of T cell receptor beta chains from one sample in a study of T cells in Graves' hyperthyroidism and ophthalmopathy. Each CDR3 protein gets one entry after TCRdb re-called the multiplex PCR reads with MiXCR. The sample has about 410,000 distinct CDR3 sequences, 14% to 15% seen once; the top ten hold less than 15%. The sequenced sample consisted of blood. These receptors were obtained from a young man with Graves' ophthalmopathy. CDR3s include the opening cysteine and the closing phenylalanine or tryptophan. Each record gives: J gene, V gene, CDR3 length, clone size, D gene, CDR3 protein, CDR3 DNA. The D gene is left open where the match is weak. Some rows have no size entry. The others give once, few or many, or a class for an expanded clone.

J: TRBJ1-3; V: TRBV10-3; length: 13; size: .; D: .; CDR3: CAINPGTGNTIYF; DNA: TGTGCCATCAACCCCGGGACGGGAAACACCATATATTTT
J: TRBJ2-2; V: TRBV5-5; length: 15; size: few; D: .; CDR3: CASRLTGLGTGELFF; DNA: TGTGCCAGCAGGTTAACAGGGTTGGGGACCGGGGAGCTGTTTTTT
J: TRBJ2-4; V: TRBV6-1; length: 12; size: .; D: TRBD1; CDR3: CASSTTGSIQYF; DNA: TGTGCCAGCAGTACGACAGGGAGCATTCAGTACTTC
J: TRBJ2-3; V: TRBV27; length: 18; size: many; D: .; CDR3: CASSLIFGWEAGADTQYF; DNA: TGTGCCAGCAGTTTAATCTTCGGGTGGGAGGCTGGCGCAGATACGCAGTATTTT
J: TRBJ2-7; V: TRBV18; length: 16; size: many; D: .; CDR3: CASSPRSKGGSYEQYF; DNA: TGTGCCAGCTCACCACGCTCGAAAGGGGGCTCCTACGAGCAGTACTTC
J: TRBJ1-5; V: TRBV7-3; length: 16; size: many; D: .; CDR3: CASSLKSARGNQPQHF; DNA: TGTGCCAGCAGCTTAAAATCGGCCAGGGGCAATCAGCCCCAGCATTTT
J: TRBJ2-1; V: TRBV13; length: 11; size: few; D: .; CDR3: CASHQGNEQFF; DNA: TGTGCCAGCCACCAGGGAAATGAGCAGTTCTTC
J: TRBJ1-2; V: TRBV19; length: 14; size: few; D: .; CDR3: CASSIAPANYGYTF; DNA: TGTGCCAGTAGTATAGCCCCAGCTAACTATGGCTACACCTTC
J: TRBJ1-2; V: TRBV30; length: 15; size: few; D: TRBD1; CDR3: CAWSGRGRANYGYTF; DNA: TGTGCCTGGAGTGGCAGGGGGCGAGCTAACTATGGCTACACCTTC
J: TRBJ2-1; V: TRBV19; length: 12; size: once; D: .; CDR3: CASSHKYNEQFF; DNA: TGTGCCAGTAGCCACAAATACAATGAGCAGTTCTTC
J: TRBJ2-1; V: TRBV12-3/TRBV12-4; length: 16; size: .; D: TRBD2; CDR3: CASSSPGLASPNEQFF; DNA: TGTGCCAGCAGTTCCCCGGGACTAGCGTCTCCCAATGAGCAGTTCTTC
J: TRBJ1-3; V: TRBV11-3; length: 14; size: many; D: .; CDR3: CASSGEGSGNTIYF; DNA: TGTGCCAGCAGCGGCGAGGGCTCTGGAAACACCATATATTTT
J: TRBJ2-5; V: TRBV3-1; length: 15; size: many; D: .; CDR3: CASSQDWGAQKTQYF; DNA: TGTGCCAGCAGCCAAGACTGGGGGGCACAAAAGACCCAGTACTTC
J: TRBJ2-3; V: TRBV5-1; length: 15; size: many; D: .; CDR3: CASSLTGRSTDTQYF; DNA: TGCGCCAGCAGCTTGACAGGCCGTAGCACAGATACGCAGTATTTT
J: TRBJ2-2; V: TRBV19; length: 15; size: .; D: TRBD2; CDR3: CASSIGLASTGELFF; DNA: TGTGCCAGTAGTATAGGACTAGCGAGCACCGGGGAGCTGTTTTTT
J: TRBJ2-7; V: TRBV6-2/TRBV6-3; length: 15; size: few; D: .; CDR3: CAGSTDRKAAYEQYF; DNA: TGTGCCGGCAGCACCGACAGGAAGGCCGCCTACGAGCAGTACTTC
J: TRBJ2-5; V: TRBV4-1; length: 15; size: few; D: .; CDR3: CASSQEGSSVGTQYF; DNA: TGCGCCAGCAGCCAAGAGGGGAGTAGCGTGGGGACCCAGTACTTC
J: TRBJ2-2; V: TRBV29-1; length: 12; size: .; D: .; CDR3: CSVSRNTGELFF; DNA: TGCAGCGTCAGTAGGAACACCGGGGAGCTGTTTTTT
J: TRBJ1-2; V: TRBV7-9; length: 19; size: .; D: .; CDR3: CASSLVKDRGVGVGYGYTF; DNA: TGTGCCAGCAGCTTAGTTAAGGACCGGGGTGTAGGGGTTGGCTATGGCTACACCTTC
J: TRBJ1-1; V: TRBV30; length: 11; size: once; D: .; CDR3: CAWNKNTEAFF; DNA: TGTGCCTGGAACAAGAACACTGAAGCTTTCTTT
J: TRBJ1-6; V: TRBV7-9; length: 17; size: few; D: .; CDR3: CASSRLLGSSYNSPLHF; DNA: TGTGCCAGCAGCCGCCTTTTAGGATCCTCGTATAATTCACCCCTCCACTTT
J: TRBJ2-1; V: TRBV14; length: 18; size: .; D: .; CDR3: CASSLPLGGGSSYNEQFF; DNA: TGTGCCAGCAGCCTCCCCCTGGGGGGCGGGAGCTCCTACAATGAGCAGTTCTTC
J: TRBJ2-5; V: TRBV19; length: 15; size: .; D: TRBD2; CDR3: CASSMASGRSETQYF; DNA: TGTGCCAGTAGTATGGCCAGCGGGAGGTCGGAGACCCAGTACTTC
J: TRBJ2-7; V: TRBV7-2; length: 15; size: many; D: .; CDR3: CASSLRARISYEQYF; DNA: TGTGCCAGCAGCTTAAGGGCTCGGATTTCCTACGAGCAGTACTTC
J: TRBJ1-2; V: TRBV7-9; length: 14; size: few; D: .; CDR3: CASSLRSGGYGYTF; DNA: TGTGCCAGCAGCTTAAGGTCGGGGGGCTATGGCTACACCTTC
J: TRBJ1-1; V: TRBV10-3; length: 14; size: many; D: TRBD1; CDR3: CAISAGGTDTEAFF; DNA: TGTGCCATCAGTGCAGGGGGCACGGACACTGAAGCTTTCTTT
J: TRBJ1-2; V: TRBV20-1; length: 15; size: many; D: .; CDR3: CSARDSGLLTYGYTF; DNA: TGCAGTGCTAGAGATTCCGGACTGCTTACCTATGGCTACACCTTC
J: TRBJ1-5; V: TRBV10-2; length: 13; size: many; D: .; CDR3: CASSTGVGQPQHF; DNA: TGCGCCAGCAGTACAGGAGTTGGTCAGCCCCAGCATTTT
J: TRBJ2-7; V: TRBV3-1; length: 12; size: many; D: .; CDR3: CASSYRQYEQYF; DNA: TGTGCCAGCAGCTACCGACAGTACGAGCAGTACTTC
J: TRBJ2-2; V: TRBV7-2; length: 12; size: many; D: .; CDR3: CASSSRYGELFF; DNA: TGTGCCAGCAGCTCCCGCTACGGGGAGCTGTTTTTT
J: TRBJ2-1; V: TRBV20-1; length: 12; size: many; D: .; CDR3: CSASATMGEQFF; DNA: TGCAGTGCTAGTGCGACGATGGGTGAGCAGTTCTTC
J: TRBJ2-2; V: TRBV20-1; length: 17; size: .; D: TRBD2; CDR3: CSARGLAGETNTGELFF; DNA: TGCAGTGCTAGGGGACTAGCGGGAGAGACGAACACCGGGGAGCTGTTTTTT